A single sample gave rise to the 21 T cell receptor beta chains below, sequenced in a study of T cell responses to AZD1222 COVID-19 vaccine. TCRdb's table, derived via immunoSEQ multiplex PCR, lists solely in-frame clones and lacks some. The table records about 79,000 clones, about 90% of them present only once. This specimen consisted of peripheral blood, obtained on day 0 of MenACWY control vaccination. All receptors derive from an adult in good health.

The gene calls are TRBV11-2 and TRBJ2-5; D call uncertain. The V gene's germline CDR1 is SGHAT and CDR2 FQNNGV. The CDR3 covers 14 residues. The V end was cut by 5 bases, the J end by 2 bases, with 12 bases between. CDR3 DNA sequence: TGTGCCAGCAGCCCTGGTGGAGTGCAAGAGACCCAGTACTTC. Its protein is CASSPGGVQETQYF.

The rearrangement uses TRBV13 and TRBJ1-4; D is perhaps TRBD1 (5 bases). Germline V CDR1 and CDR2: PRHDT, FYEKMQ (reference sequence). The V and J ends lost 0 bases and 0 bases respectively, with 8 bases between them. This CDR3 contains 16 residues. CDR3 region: CASSLGTASTNEKLFF. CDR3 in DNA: TGTGCCAGCAGCTTAGGGACAGCATCAACTAATGAAAAACTGTTTTTT. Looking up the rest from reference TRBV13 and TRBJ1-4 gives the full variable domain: AAGVIQSPRHLIKEKRETATLKCYPIPRHDTVYWYQQGPGQDPQFLISFYEKMQSDKGSIPDRFSAQQFSDYHSELNMSSLELGDSALYFCASSLGTASTNEKLFFGSGTQLSVL.

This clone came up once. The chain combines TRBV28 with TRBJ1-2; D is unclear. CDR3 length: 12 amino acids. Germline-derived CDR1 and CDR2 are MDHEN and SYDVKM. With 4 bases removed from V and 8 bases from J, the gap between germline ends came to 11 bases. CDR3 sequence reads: CASSSTYGGYTF. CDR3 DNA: TGTGCCAGCAGTTCGACCTATGGGGGCTACACCTTC.

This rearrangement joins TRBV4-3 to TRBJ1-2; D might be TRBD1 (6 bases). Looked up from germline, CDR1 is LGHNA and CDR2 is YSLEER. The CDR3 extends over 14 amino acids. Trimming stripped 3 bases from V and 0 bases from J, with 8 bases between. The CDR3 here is CASSHRGTNYGYTF. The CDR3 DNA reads TGCGCCAGCAGCCACAGGGGTACTAACTATGGCTACACCTTC.

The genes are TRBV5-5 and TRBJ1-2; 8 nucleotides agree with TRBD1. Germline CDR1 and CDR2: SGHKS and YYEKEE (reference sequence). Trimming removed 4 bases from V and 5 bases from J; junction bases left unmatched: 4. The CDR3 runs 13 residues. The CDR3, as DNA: TGTGCCAGCAGCGTGGACAGGGTTTATGGCTACACCTTC. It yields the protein CASSVDRVYGYTF.

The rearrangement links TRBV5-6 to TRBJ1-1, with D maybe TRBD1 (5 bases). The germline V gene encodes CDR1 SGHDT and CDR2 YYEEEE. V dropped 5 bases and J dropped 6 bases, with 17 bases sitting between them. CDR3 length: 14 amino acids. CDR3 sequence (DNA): TGTGCCAGCAGTGGGCGGCAGGGAGTGTCTGAAGCTTTCTTT. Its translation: CASSGRQGVSEAFF.

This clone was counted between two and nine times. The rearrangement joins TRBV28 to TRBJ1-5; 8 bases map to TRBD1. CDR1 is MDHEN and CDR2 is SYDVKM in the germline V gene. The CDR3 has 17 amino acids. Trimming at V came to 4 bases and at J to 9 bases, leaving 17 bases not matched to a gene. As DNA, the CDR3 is TGTGCCAGCAGTTGGCGACAGGGGACCCGTAGGGATCGGCCCCAGCATTTT. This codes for CASSWRQGTRRDRPQHF.

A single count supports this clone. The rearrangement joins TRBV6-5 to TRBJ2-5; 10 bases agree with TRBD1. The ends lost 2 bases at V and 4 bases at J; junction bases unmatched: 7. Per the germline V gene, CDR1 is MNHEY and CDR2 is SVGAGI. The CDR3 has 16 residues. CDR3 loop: CASSYSGGQGGETQYF. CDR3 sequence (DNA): TGTGCCAGCAGTTACAGTGGCGGACAGGGGGGAGAGACCCAGTACTTC.

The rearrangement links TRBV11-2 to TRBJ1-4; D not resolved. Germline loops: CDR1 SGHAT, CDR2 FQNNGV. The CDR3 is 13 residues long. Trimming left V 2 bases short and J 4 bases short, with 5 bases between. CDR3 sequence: CASSLSDNEKLFF. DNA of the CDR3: TGTGCCAGCAGCTTATCCGATAATGAAAAACTGTTTTTT.

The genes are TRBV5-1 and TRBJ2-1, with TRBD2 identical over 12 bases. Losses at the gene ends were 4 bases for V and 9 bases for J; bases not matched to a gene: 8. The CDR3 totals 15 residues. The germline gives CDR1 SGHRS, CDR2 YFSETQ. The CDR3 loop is CASSKTSGSMGEQFF. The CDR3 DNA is TGCGCCAGCAGCAAGACTAGCGGGAGTATGGGTGAGCAGTTCTTC.

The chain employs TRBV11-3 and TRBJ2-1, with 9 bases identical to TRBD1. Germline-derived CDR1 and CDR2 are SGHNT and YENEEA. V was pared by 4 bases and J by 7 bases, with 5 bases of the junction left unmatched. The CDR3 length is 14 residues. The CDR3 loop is CASSSQGAQNEQFF. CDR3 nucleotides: TGTGCCAGCAGCTCACAGGGGGCGCAGAATGAGCAGTTCTTC.

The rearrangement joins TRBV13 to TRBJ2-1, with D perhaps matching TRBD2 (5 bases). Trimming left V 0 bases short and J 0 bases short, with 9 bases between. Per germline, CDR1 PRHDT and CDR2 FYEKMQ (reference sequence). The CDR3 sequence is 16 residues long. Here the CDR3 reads CASSLGVGSSYNEQFF. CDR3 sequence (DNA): TGTGCCAGCAGCTTAGGGGTGGGGAGCTCCTACAATGAGCAGTTCTTC.

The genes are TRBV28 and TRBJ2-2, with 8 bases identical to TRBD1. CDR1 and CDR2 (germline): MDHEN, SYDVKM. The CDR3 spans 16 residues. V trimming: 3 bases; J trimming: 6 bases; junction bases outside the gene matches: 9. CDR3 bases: TGTGCCAGCAGTTTCGACAGGGGACGTTTTTCCGGGGAGCTGTTTTTT. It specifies CASSFDRGRFSGELFF.

CDR3: CASSAGTGTFGDLNGYTF. In nucleotides, the CDR3 is TGTGCCAGTAGTGCCGGGACAGGGACCTTCGGCGACTTAAATGGCTACACCTTC. V is TRBV19 and J is TRBJ1-2, with 9 nucleotides matching TRBD1. Germline CDR1 is LNHDA and CDR2 is SQIVND (reference sequence). V lost 5 bases and J lost 6; bases outside the gene matches: 19. The CDR3 totals 18 residues.

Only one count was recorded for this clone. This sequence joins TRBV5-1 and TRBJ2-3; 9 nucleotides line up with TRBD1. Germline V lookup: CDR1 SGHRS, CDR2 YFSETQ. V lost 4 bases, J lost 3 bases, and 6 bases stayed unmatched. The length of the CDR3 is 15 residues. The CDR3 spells CASSLGDRETDTQYF. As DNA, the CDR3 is TGCGCCAGCAGCCTGGGGGACAGGGAGACAGATACGCAGTATTTT.

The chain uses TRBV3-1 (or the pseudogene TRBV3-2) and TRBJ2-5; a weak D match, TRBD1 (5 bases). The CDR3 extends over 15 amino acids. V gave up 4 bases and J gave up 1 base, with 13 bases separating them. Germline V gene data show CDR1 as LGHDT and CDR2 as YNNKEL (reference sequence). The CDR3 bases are TGTGCCAGCAGCCCGCGTGGACACGGCCAAGAGACCCAGTACTTC. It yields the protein CASSPRGHGQETQYF.

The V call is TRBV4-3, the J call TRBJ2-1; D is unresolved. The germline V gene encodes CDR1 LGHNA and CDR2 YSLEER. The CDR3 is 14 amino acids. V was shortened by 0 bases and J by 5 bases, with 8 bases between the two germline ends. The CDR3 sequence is CASSQDMADNEQFF. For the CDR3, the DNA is TGCGCCAGCAGCCAAGATATGGCCGACAATGAGCAGTTCTTC.

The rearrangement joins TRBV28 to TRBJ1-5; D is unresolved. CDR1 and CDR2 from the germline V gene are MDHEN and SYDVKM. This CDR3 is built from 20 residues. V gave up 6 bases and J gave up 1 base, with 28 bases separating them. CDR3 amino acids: CASSEIVGIRGSGSNQPQHF. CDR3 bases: TGTGCCAGCAGCGAAATAGTGGGGATACGAGGTTCAGGCAGCAATCAGCCCCAGCATTTT.

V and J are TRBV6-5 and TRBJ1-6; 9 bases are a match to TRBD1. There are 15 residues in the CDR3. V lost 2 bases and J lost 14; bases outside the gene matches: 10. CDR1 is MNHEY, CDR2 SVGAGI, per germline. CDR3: CASSYTGQGILSLHF. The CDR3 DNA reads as TGTGCCAGCAGTTACACTGGACAGGGGATTTTGTCCCTCCACTTT.

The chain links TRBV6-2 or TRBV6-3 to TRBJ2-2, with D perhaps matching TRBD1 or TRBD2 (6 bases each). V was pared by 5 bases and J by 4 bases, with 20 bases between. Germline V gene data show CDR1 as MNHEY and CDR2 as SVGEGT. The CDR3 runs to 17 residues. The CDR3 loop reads CASSSRGPTRGTGELFF. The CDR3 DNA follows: TGTGCCAGCAGTAGCCGGGGGCCGACCCGGGGCACCGGGGAGCTGTTTTTT.

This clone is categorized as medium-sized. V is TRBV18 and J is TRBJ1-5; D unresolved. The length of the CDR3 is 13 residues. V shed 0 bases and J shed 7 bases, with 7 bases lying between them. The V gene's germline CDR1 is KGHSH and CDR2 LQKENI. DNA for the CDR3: TGTGCCAGCTCACCACCGGAAGGCCAGCCCCAGCATTTT. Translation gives CASSPPEGQPQHF.